The entry below gives a single T cell receptor (beta chain) sequence along with its context. This clonotype was counted many times. Its antigen target is currently unknown. No quality values exist for individual bases; no much larger clone is one base distant. Using 3' ligation of a UMI-containing oligonucleotide to TCR cDNA, the study laid out a robust and sensitive protocol to amplify, sequence and analyze TCRs. For whole blood analysis, 2.5 ml of peripheral blood was drawn from adult healthy volunteers into Tempus tubes, and RNA was extracted according to the manufacturer's instructions. Total RNA, without cell sorting, was DNase treated with RQ1 DNase before reverse transcription, targeting about 1 to 1000 ng input. Libraries were prepared from skin biopsies and whole blood so that pipeline robustness could be tested in samples in which T cells form a minority population. The data were obtained in a study of naive and memory T cell subsets (dated by TCRdb to 2017 to 2019). A note on the overall study: In the figure summarizing the skin biopsy and whole blood samples, approximately 10 blood donors, 7 tuberculin skin test biopsies and 3 saline control biopsies were reported. PCR2 was typically run as a SYBR Green qPCR and stopped at a set threshold, although low-input samples could use end-point PCR of around 6 cycles instead.

The paper as a whole reports these results and caveats: The RNA-based method was acknowledged as potentially sensitive to TCR transcript changes with T cell activation and differentiation.

The library was built by means of 5' RACE. Four rounds of PCR, run with the SP2 primer together with nested alpha and beta constant region primers, were used to amplify the ligated cDNA. For the blood and skin samples, TCR RNA was reverse transcribed with SuperScript IV using primers for the alpha and beta constant regions. An oligonucleotide carrying the Illumina SP2 primer and a UMI was ligated to the 3' end of the cDNA by means of T4 RNA ligase 1. The 12-nucleotide UMI was composed of two random hexamers separated by an eight-base spacer, which was included to prevent hairpin formation. From the second PCR onward, TCR alpha and beta chain libraries were processed separately and dual indexed for multiplexing. After pooling, the indexed libraries were analyzed by capillary electrophoresis and sequenced on either an Illumina MiSeq or NextSeq. PhiX DNA at about 4.5-7% was added to the libraries to raise base diversity and improve cluster recognition. From the authors' description of their analysis: Demultiplexor pulled UMIs out of read 2, joined the UMIs with the TCR sequence from read 1, and separated reads according to sample indices. Decombinator identified V and J genes and V-J junctions and gave each TCR a five-part identifier that included V and J deletions. Collapsinator relied on UMIs to correct both sequencing errors and PCR amplification heterogeneity, producing a UMI-based abundance for each TCR. Identifiers were converted to nucleotide sequence by CDR3Translator and translated to amino acids, and CDR3 regions were extracted on the basis of terminal motifs. Error-corrected counts of alpha and beta TCRs from blood and skin were compared after being normalized to the amount of input RNA. The raw public reads went through TCRdb reprocessing: fastp at Q25, MiXCR clone calling, in-frame beta chains kept. Rows merge per CDR3 protein into single entries with the most common DNA and genes. These V and J calls rely on TCRdb rather than the paper's analysis. Present in this sample are about 48,000 distinct CDR3 sequences, over 3.5% of which were seen just once. 0.7% to 0.9% of the sample belongs to the ten largest clones.

V loses 4 bases, J loses 3 bases, and the germline ends lie 9 bases apart. The germline V gene encodes CDR1 SGHAT and CDR2 FQNNGV. Its CDR3 holds 13 amino acids, cysteine through phenylalanine. Only CDR3 DNA remains: 39 bases, in frame from the first base. The chain couples TRBV11-2 to TRBJ1-2; TRBD1 is possibly the D segment (5 matching bases). The TCR sequence derives from a female donor in good health. The CDR3 region reads CASSSQGDYGYTF. In nucleotide form, the sequence is TGTGCCAGCAGCTCTCAGGGAGACTATGGCTACACCTTC.